Listed below are T cell receptor beta chains from one sample, sequenced in a study of T-cell reconstitution after alpha-beta-depleted transplantation in children. A single record per CDR3 protein comes from TCRdb applying MiXCR to the PCR reads. The sample contains around 600,000 distinct CDR3 sequences, more than 9% of which appear only once. Sequencing was performed on PBMCs from the stem cell graft donor, taken from the stem cell graft. The receptor source for this set is a human donor who donated a stem cell graft to a child with acute myeloid leukemia. Each CDR3 is given with its conserved first and last residue. The D gene is left open where the match is weak. Rows give clone size only sometimes, using once, few, many, or a class for an expanded clone.

>TRBD1|TRBJ2-7|TRBV9|NA
TGTGCCAGCAGCGTAGGGCCAGGGGGCTTGTACGAGCAGTACTTC
CASSVGPGGLYEQYF
>TRBD2|TRBJ2-1|TRBV11-2|few
TGTGCCAGCAGCCCCGGGACTAGCGGGAGTGAGCAGTTCTTC
CASSPGTSGSEQFF
>NA|TRBJ2-3|TRBV12-3/TRBV12-4|NA
TGTGCCAGCTCGTCGCTGTACGGGGGTCCCACAGATACGCAGTATTTT
CASSSLYGGPTDTQYF
>NA|TRBJ2-1|TRBV6-5|NA
TGTGCCAGCCTAGCGAGAGAGCAGTTCTTC
CASLAREQFF
>TRBD1|TRBJ1-4|TRBV20-1|many
TGCAGTGCTAGAGACGACAGGGGAGGGAATGAAAAACTGTTTTTT
CSARDDRGGNEKLFF
>NA|TRBJ2-5|TRBV6-1|NA
TGTGCCAGCAGCCCCGGGGCAGCGGCCGTCCTGGGGTACTTC
CASSPGAAAVLGYF
>TRBD1|TRBJ1-4|TRBV3-1|NA
TGTGCCAGCAGCCCTAGTCCCGGGACAGGGGGCGGAATGTATGAAAAACTGTTTTTT
CASSPSPGTGGGMYEKLFF
>NA|TRBJ1-5|TRBV2|few
TGTGCCAGCAGTGAAGTAGAAGGAAAGATTCGGCATTTT
CASSEVEGKIRHF
>NA|TRBJ2-2|TRBV11-1|NA
TGTGCCAGCACCCCTAGGCGGGACCGCACCGGGGAGCTGTTTTTT
CASTPRRDRTGELFF
>NA|TRBJ2-7|TRBV7-2|NA
TGTGCCAGCAGCTTACAGTGGGGAGATGAGCAGTACTTC
CASSLQWGDEQYF
>TRBD1|TRBJ2-1|TRBV29-1|few
TGCAGCGTTCTCAGGGGGCAGGATGAGCAGTTCTTC
CSVLRGQDEQFF
>NA|TRBJ2-7|TRBV28|NA
TGTGCCAGCAGTTCCCTAAGGGGGAGCCCCCACGAGCAGTACTTC
CASSSLRGSPHEQYF
>TRBD2|TRBJ2-7|TRBV5-1|many
TGCGCCAGCAGCTTGGCCGGGAGCGGGAGTTCCCACGAGCAGTACTTC
CASSLAGSGSSHEQYF
>TRBD1|TRBJ2-7|TRBV6-2/TRBV6-3|many
TGTGCCAGCAGTCCCGATAGGGAAGGGGACAGGAGCTACGAGCAGTACTTC
CASSPDREGDRSYEQYF
>TRBD1|TRBJ2-1|TRBV7-2|NA
TGTGCCAGCAGCCCCTGGTCAGGGGGCCACAATGAGCAGTTCTTC
CASSPWSGGHNEQFF
>NA|TRBJ2-1|TRBV18|few
TGTGCCAGCTCACCCATAGCTTACAATGAGCAGTTCTTC
CASSPIAYNEQFF
>NA|TRBJ2-1|TRBV7-6|NA
TGTGCCAGCAGCTTAGAACCATCCCCCGACAATGAGCAGTTCTTC
CASSLEPSPDNEQFF
>NA|TRBJ2-7|TRBV6-2/TRBV6-3|NA
TGTGCCAGCAGTAATCGAGTCGGGCTGGGCGAGCAGTACTTC
CASSNRVGLGEQYF
>NA|TRBJ1-2|TRBV7-3|few
TGTGCCAGCAGCTTATTAGGAGGGACTCTCGATGGCTACACCTTC
CASSLLGGTLDGYTF
>NA|TRBJ2-4|TRBV10-3|many
TGTGCCATCAGTGAAGGAGCCAAAAACATTCAGTACTTC
CAISEGAKNIQYF
>TRBD2|TRBJ2-1|TRBV7-2|few
TGTGCCAGCAGCTTACTAGCGGGAGGCCGCCATGAGCAGTTCTTC
CASSLLAGGRHEQFF
>TRBD2|TRBJ2-5|TRBV5-1|many
TGCGCCAGCAGCCCGACTAGCGGACACCAAGAGACCCAGTACTTC
CASSPTSGHQETQYF
>TRBD2|TRBJ2-1|TRBV5-1|NA
TGCGCCAGCAGAGCGGGAGGTAACTACAATGAGCAGTTCTTC
CASRAGGNYNEQFF
>NA|TRBJ2-7|TRBV5-1|NA
TGCGCCAGCAGCTTGCTTAACGGAGCCTACGAGCAGTACTTC
CASSLLNGAYEQYF
>TRBD2|TRBJ2-5|TRBV4-3|few
TGCGCCAGCAGCCAAACGTTCGGGCTAGCGGGAGGCGAGACCCAGTACTTC
CASSQTFGLAGGETQYF
>NA|TRBJ1-4|TRBV20-1|many
TGCAGTGCTATAAGGGGGAATGAAAAACTGTTTTTT
CSAIRGNEKLFF
>NA|TRBJ2-1|TRBV12-3/TRBV12-4|NA
TGTGCCAGCAGCTTGGACGGAATTACCTACAATGAGCAGTTCTTC
CASSLDGITYNEQFF
>NA|TRBJ2-3|TRBV5-6|once
TGTGCCAGGAGCCCGAGCGGAAGCACAGATACGCAGTATTTT
CARSPSGSTDTQYF
>NA|TRBJ2-2|TRBV20-1|many
TGCAGTGCTAGAGAATCCCCCCTCGGGGAGCTGTTTTTT
CSARESPLGELFF
>NA|TRBJ2-7|TRBV25-1|few
TGTGCCATGTTATGGGGAGAACCCTCCTACGAGCAGTACTTC
CAMLWGEPSYEQYF
>NA|TRBJ1-4|TRBV14|NA
TGTGCCAGCAGCCAAAATCGAGGTCGGGGGGAAAAACTGTTTTTT
CASSQNRGRGEKLFF
>TRBD1|TRBJ2-1|TRBV29-1|many
TGCAGCGTGGGAGGACAGGGGGCTTATTTTGAGCAGTTCTTC
CSVGGQGAYFEQFF
>TRBD1|TRBJ2-3|TRBV4-3|many
TGCGCCAGCAGCCAAGAACAGGGGGCGACAGATACGCAGTATTTT
CASSQEQGATDTQYF
>NA|TRBJ2-5|TRBV12-3/TRBV12-4|few
TGTGCCAGCAGTTTAGCAGGGAACAAAAAAGAGACCCAGTACTTC
CASSLAGNKKETQYF
>TRBD2|TRBJ2-7|TRBV20-1|few
TGCAGTGCGGACGCTAGCGGGCCCTCCTACGAGCAGTACTTC
CSADASGPSYEQYF
>TRBD1|TRBJ1-5|TRBV3-1|NA
TGTGCCAGCAGCCAAGGGACAGGTCCGGCGAGAGCCCAGCATTTT
CASSQGTGPARAQHF
>NA|TRBJ2-7|TRBV3-1|NA
TGTGCCAGCAGCCCCCCAAACAGCGACGAGCAGTACTTC
CASSPPNSDEQYF
>NA|TRBJ2-7|TRBV5-1|many
TGCGCCAGCAGCTCCGATTTCTACGAGCAGTACTTC
CASSSDFYEQYF
>NA|TRBJ2-1|TRBV7-9|NA
TGTGCCAGCAGCTCCCTCCGGAATGAGCAGTTCTTC
CASSSLRNEQFF
>TRBD1|TRBJ2-7|TRBV11-2|NA
TGTGCCAGCAGCTCCCGGGACAGGGGGCGTAGTAGCAGCCACGAGCAGTACTTC
CASSSRDRGRSSSHEQYF
>NA|TRBJ1-1|TRBV20-1|NA
TGCAGTGCTAGAGATTCTGATACAGGGTTTACAATGAACACTGAAGCTTTCTTT
CSARDSDTGFTMNTEAFF
>TRBD1|TRBJ2-1|TRBV6-2/TRBV6-3|few
TGTGCCAGCAGTTACTCGACCGGCCAGGGGGCCAGGTTATACAATGAGCAGTTCTTC
CASSYSTGQGARLYNEQFF
>NA|TRBJ2-1|TRBV7-9|few
TGTGCCAGCAGCTTAGAAGCGAGTGAGCAGTTCTTC
CASSLEASEQFF
>TRBD1|TRBJ2-3|TRBV24-1|NA
TGTGCCACCAGTGACCGTTCGACAGGGACAGGAGATACGCAGTATTTT
CATSDRSTGTGDTQYF
>TRBD1|TRBJ1-3|TRBV11-2|few
TGTGCCAGCAGCCATAGGACAGGGATAGTAGAGGGCTCTGGAAACACCATATATTTT
CASSHRTGIVEGSGNTIYF
>NA|TRBJ2-1|TRBV27|many
TGTGCCAGCAGTTTAGGGCAAAACTACAATGAGCAGTTCTTC
CASSLGQNYNEQFF
>NA|TRBJ2-1|TRBV20-1|NA
TGCAGTGCTAACCTCCTGGGGAATGAGCAGTTCTTC
CSANLLGNEQFF